This passage covers 13 T cell receptor beta chains from one sample sequenced in a study of blood T cell repertoires in COVID-19. The table came from immunoSEQ multiplex PCR; TCRdb's copy has only in-frame clones and leaves some out. The sample yields roughly 200,000 clones, about 82% seen once. The sample consisted of PBMCs or T cells enriched from blood (not recorded which). These receptors originate from a man aged 35 to 55 with acute COVID-19.

The J gene is TRBJ1-6, the V gene TRBV30; 10 nucleotides line up with TRBD1. The CDR3 has 14 residues. CDR1 is GTSNPN and CDR2 is SVGIG in the germline V gene (reference sequence). V shed 2 bases and J 10 bases; nucleotides not matched to a gene: 5. CDR3 sequence (DNA): TGTGCCTGGAGTCCGGGGACAGGGGCCTCACCCCTCCACTTT. It yields the protein CAWSPGTGASPLHF.

The rearrangement joins TRBV27 to TRBJ2-1; 8 bases fit TRBD1. Germline CDR1 is MNHEY and CDR2 is SMNVEV (reference sequence). The V segment lost 7 bases and the J segment 9 bases; nucleotides outside the gene matches: 11. This CDR3 region has 14 residues. The CDR3 nucleotides are TGTGCCAGCACCACTCTGGGACAGGAAGGTGAGCAGTTCTTC. Protein sequence: CASTTLGQEGEQFF.

This sequence joins TRBV6-6 and TRBJ2-5; D possibly corresponds to TRBD2 (6 bases). CDR3 length equals 14 residues. V was trimmed by 7 bases and J by 7 bases, leaving 19 bases between them. Germline CDR1 MNHNY, CDR2 SVGAGI (reference sequence). The CDR3 sequence: CASNPGGVVGTQYF. CDR3 coding DNA: TGTGCCAGCAACCCTGGCGGGGTGGTAGGGACCCAGTACTTC.

This chain uses TRBV28 with TRBJ2-7; TRBD2 aligns across 9 bases. Germline V lookup: CDR1 MDHEN, CDR2 SYDVKM. CDR3 length: 15 residues. The junction had 11 bases not matched to a gene; V was cut back by 9 bases and J by 2 bases. As DNA, the CDR3 is TGTGCCAGTCGGACGACTAGCGGACCCCCCTACGAGCAGTACTTC. It specifies CASRTTSGPPYEQYF.

This clone was counted once. V and J are TRBV28 and TRBJ2-5; D possibly corresponds to TRBD2 (6 bases). The length of the CDR3 is 14 residues. Trimming took 4 bases from V and 7 from J, leaving 16 bases between them. From germline, CDR1 is MDHEN and CDR2 SYDVKM. CDR3 bases: TGTGCCAGCAGTTCCCTCGGGGGTCCCTCGACCCAGTACTTC. Amino acids: CASSSLGGPSTQYF.

J is TRBJ2-3 and V is TRBV11-1, with D maybe TRBD1 (7 bases). The CDR3 has 13 residues. The V end lost 5 bases, the J end lost 12 bases, and 18 bases lay between the germline ends. Germline CDR1 is SGHAT and CDR2 is FQDESV (reference sequence). The CDR3 here is CASSPQRQGGQYF. For the CDR3, the DNA is TGTGCCAGCAGCCCTCAACGACAGGGAGGACAGTATTTT.

This chain uses TRBV6-4 with TRBJ2-7; 10 nucleotides agree with TRBD1. Germline V gives CDR1 MRHNA, CDR2 SNTAGT. The CDR3 runs 15 residues. V lost 4 bases to trimming and J lost 3 bases; unmatched junction nucleotides: 6. Written as DNA, the CDR3 is TGTGCCAGCAGTGTGGTGACAGGGGGCATCTACGAGCAGTACTTC. Translating gives CASSVVTGGIYEQYF.

The chain has TRBV2 and TRBJ2-6; 7 bases align to TRBD1. After removal of 7 bases from V and 1 base from J, the junction contained 7 bases not matched to a gene. Germline V gene data show CDR1 as SNHLY and CDR2 as FYNNEI. This CDR3 region has 16 residues. This CDR3 is CASNRQTGSGANVLTF. The CDR3 region has the DNA TGTGCCAGCAACCGCCAGACAGGGTCTGGGGCCAACGTCCTGACTTTC.

The chain joins TRBV9 to TRBJ2-7; TRBD2 matches at 10 bases. This CDR3 region has 15 residues. CDR1 and CDR2 from the germline V gene are SGDLS and YYNGEE. The trim removed 3 bases at V and 7 bases at J, leaving 10 bases unmatched. CDR3 bases: TGTGCCAGCAGCGCGAGGGCTAGCGGGAGTTGGGAGCAGTACTTC. This codes for CASSARASGSWEQYF.

The rearrangement links TRBV9 to TRBJ1-6; no clear D. Deletions cut 5 bases from V and 4 bases from J, with 7 bases between. This CDR3 has 13 amino acids. Germline V gene lookup returns CDR1 SGDLS and CDR2 YYNGEE. CDR3: CASSTGYNSPLHF. The DNA for the CDR3 is TGTGCCAGCAGTACGGGGTATAATTCACCCCTCCACTTT.

J is TRBJ2-7 and V is TRBV6-1; D is undetermined. Germline V gives CDR1 MNHNS, CDR2 SASEGT. V lost 0 bases to trimming and J lost 7 bases, with 10 bases between them. The CDR3 loop spans 13 amino acids. The DNA for the CDR3 is TGTGCCAGCAGTGAAGCGTCCAGGTTGGAGCAGTACTTC. Translating gives CASSEASRLEQYF.

The genes are TRBV2 and TRBJ2-7; D might be TRBD2 (5 bases). This CDR3 region has 14 residues. CDR1 SNHLY and CDR2 FYNNEI come from the germline V gene. V dropped 5 bases and J dropped 6 bases, with 17 bases sitting between them. DNA of the CDR3: TGTGCCAGCAGTATGAGGGCTTCAACCGGCGAGCAGTACTTC. Residues: CASSMRASTGEQYF.

The V and J genes are TRBV7-9 and TRBJ1-6; D not resolved. Deletions cut 5 bases from V and 1 base from J, with 6 bases between. Germline V gives CDR1 SEHNR, CDR2 FQNEAQ (reference sequence). There are 14 residues in the CDR3. The CDR3 DNA reads TGTGCCAGCAGCCCGGGGTCCTATAATTCACCCCTCCACTTT. Protein: CASSPGSYNSPLHF.